These 28 T cell receptor beta chains were sequenced from one sample in a study of T cell repertoires in cytomegalovirus infection. TCRdb fed the reads into MiXCR, producing one record per CDR3 protein. The sample holds 550,000 to 850,000 distinct CDR3 sequences; around 32% are singletons and the top ten take around a sixth. Antigens of these TCRs are unknown. The source was cultured PBMCs, collected from culture after CMV antigen stimulation. These TCRs come from a human donor in good health (CMV status not recorded). Some clones in this sample may be carry-over from other donors' samples.

The genes are TRBV7-9 and TRBJ1-6; D gene uncertain. Per germline, CDR1 SEHNR and CDR2 FQNEAQ (reference sequence). V was trimmed by 7 bases and J by 4 bases, leaving 11 bases between them. The CDR3 has 14 residues. For the CDR3, the DNA is TGTGCCAGCAACGGAGGACCTTATAATTCACCCCTCCACTTT. The encoded protein is CASNGGPYNSPLHF. The full variable domain, completed using reference TRBV7-9 and TRBJ1-6, is DTGVSQNPRHKITKRGQNVTFRCDPISEHNRLYWYRQTLGQGPEFLTYFQNEAQLEKSRLLSDRFSAERPKGSFSTLEIQRTEQGDSAMYLCASNGGPYNSPLHFGNGTRLTVT.

This clonotype was seen many times. The chain has TRBV7-2 and TRBJ2-2; perhaps TRBD2 as D (6 bases). Germline CDR1 SGHTA, CDR2 FQGNSA. Trimming removed 1 base from V and 1 base from J, with 10 bases in between. The CDR3 is 16 residues long. The CDR3 DNA reads as TGTGCCAGCAGCTTAGGCGGGGCCCAGAACACCGGGGAGCTGTTTTTT. Amino acids: CASSLGGAQNTGELFF.

J is TRBJ2-3 and V is TRBV12-3 or TRBV12-4; tentatively, D is TRBD2 (6 bases). This CDR3 spans 13 amino acids. V lost 2 bases and J 4 bases, leaving 7 bases between the germline ends. The CDR3 nucleotides are TGTGCCAGCAGTTTACCTAGCGCAGATACGCAGTATTTT. This gives the protein CASSLPSADTQYF.

This rearrangement joins TRBV28 to TRBJ2-2; TRBD2 might be the D (6 bases). This CDR3 is 14 amino acids long. Germline lookup yields CDR1 MDHEN and CDR2 SYDVKM. V lost 8 bases and J lost 6, with 16 bases in between. The CDR3 region is CASHNTPGAGELFF. The CDR3 coding sequence is TGTGCCAGCCATAACACTCCGGGGGCCGGGGAGCTGTTTTTT.

There are many counts of this clonotype. The V gene is TRBV6-1, the J gene TRBJ1-4; D not resolved. Trimming stripped 8 bases from V and 8 bases from J, with 9 bases between. This CDR3 contains 11 residues. In germline, CDR1 is MNHNS, CDR2 SASEGT. CDR3 sequence: CASLIGEKLFF. The CDR3 DNA sequence: TGTGCCAGCCTCATAGGCGAAAAACTGTTTTTT.

A remark on this clonotype: A much larger clone sits a single nucleotide away, making a read error possible. This sequence joins TRBV11-2 and TRBJ1-1; 8 bases agree with TRBD1. This CDR3 has 15 amino acids. The V segment lost 1 base and the J segment 1 base; nucleotides outside the gene matches: 2. Germline CDR1 is SGHAT and CDR2 is FQNNGV. The chain's CDR3 is CASSLVGTGNTEAFF. The CDR3 DNA reads as TGTGCCAGCAGCTTAGTGGGGACAGGGAACACTGAAGCTTTCTTT. The variable domain in full, completed from reference TRBV11-2 and TRBJ1-1, reads EAGVAQSPRYKIIEKRQSVAFWCNPISGHATLYWYQQILGQGPKLLIQFQNNGVVDDSQLPKDRFSAERLKGVDSTLKIQPAKLEDSAVYLCASSLVGTGNTEAFFGQGTRLTVV.

The rearrangement joins TRBV6-5 to TRBJ2-7; D might be TRBD2 (6 bases). The CDR3 has 13 residues. The V gene's germline CDR1 is MNHEY and CDR2 SVGAGI. Between the trimmed V and J ends, which lost 2 bases and 7 bases, there was a span of 12 bases. CDR3 DNA sequence: TGTGCCAGCAGTTACCCGGGACTTCGGGAGCAGTACTTC. Its translation: CASSYPGLREQYF.

Points on this clonotype: In this CDR3 the conserved last residue, phenylalanine or tryptophan, is missing, so a read error is likely. The chain links TRBV5-1 to TRBJ2-7; TRBD1 matches 7 bases. V lost 4 bases and J lost 5; bases outside the gene matches: 12. This CDR3 comprises 15 residues. CDR1 and CDR2 (germline): SGHRS, YFSETQ. The CDR3 coding sequence is TGCGCCAGCAGCGGAACTAGACAGGGTATCAACGAGCAGTACTTA. Amino acids: CASSGTRQGINEQYL.

This clonotype has only a few counts. The chain combines TRBV5-4 with TRBJ1-1; 9 positions match TRBD1. After removal of 4 bases from V and 5 bases from J, the junction contained 12 bases not matched to a gene. The CDR3 length is 16 residues. CDR1 is SGHNT, CDR2 YYREEE, per germline (reference sequence). The CDR3 DNA sequence: TGTGCCAGCAGCCCCCTAACCGGGACAGGGCGGACTGAAGCTTTCTTT. As protein: CASSPLTGTGRTEAFF.

This clonotype was seen more than once but under ten times. The CDR3 is CASSYRAAILNTEAFF. As DNA, the CDR3 is TGTGCCAGCAGTTATCGGGCAGCGATTTTGAACACTGAAGCTTTCTTT. V usage is TRBV6-2 or TRBV6-3 and J usage is TRBJ1-1; no definite D call. The V gene lost 3 bases and the J gene lost 0 bases, with 14 bases spanning the gap. The CDR3 extends over 16 amino acids. The germline gives CDR1 MNHEY, CDR2 SVGEGT.

This clonotype appeared a few times. This chain uses TRBV7-9 with TRBJ2-5; 9 nucleotides agree with TRBD2. Germline CDR1 and CDR2: SEHNR and FQNEAQ (reference sequence). With 5 bases clipped from V and 9 bases from J, the junction kept 19 bases outside the gene matches. The CDR3 loop spans 17 amino acids. Here the CDR3 reads CASSPGRLAALGGAQYF. CDR3 sequence (DNA): TGTGCCAGCAGCCCCGGCCGACTAGCGGCTCTCGGTGGGGCCCAGTACTTC.

This clonotype was seen more than once but under ten times. The chain recombines TRBV12-3 or TRBV12-4 with TRBJ2-1, with TRBD2 as a possible D gene (5 bases). V was trimmed by 4 bases and J by 8 bases, leaving 12 bases between them. This CDR3 has 13 residues. In nucleotides, the CDR3 is TGTGCCAGCAGTTCGGGGATGAGGGATGAGCAGTTCTTC. Its translation: CASSSGMRDEQFF.

Only a few counts were recorded for this clonotype. The chain couples TRBV7-9 to TRBJ2-7; D not resolved. Germline V gene data show CDR1 as SEHNR and CDR2 as FQNEAQ (reference sequence). The CDR3 is 13 residues long. V lost 4 bases, J lost 2 bases, and 9 bases lay in between. The CDR3 sequence: CASSSVLAYEQYF. DNA for the CDR3: TGTGCCAGCAGCTCAGTGCTGGCCTACGAGCAGTACTTC.

The rearrangement joins TRBV28 to TRBJ1-6; D might be TRBD1 (5 bases). V was clipped by 6 bases and J by 0 bases, with 15 bases between them. This CDR3 comprises 17 residues. Looked up from germline, CDR1 is MDHEN and CDR2 is SYDVKM. CDR3 sequence reads: CASRPPTDSSYNSPLHF. CDR3 DNA sequence: TGTGCCAGCAGACCTCCGACAGACAGCTCCTATAATTCACCCCTCCACTTT.

The gene calls are TRBV5-1 and TRBJ2-3; D is unclear. V lost 4 bases, J lost 0 bases, and 12 bases lay in between. The CDR3 extends over 15 amino acids. Germline assignment: CDR1 SGHRS and CDR2 YFSETQ. The CDR3 loop reads CASSPRVPSTDTQYF. Here the CDR3 DNA reads TGCGCCAGCAGCCCCCGGGTCCCTAGCACAGATACGCAGTATTTT.

This chain uses TRBV12-3 or TRBV12-4 with TRBJ2-7, with TRBD2 identical over 12 bases. This CDR3 is 14 amino acids long. V gave up 6 bases and J gave up 7 bases; unmatched junction bases: 7. CDR3 DNA sequence: TGTGCCAGCAGCCTAGCGGGAGGGTGGAGAGAGCAGTACTTC. This codes for CASSLAGGWREQYF.

The rearrangement links TRBV7-2 to TRBJ1-1, with a weak D call TRBD1 (6 bases). Per the germline V gene, CDR1 is SGHTA and CDR2 is FQGNSA. The CDR3 totals 16 residues. V was shortened by 1 base and J by 6 bases, with 18 bases between the two germline ends. DNA for the CDR3: TGTGCCAGCAGCTTAGTCGTTCTGGGGGCAGGGTCTGAAGCTTTCTTT. Encoded protein: CASSLVVLGAGSEAFF.

The genes are TRBV7-9 and TRBJ2-2; D is unresolved. V lost 5 bases to trimming and J lost 6 bases, with 10 bases between them. CDR3 length: 13 amino acids. CDR1 SEHNR and CDR2 FQNEAQ come from the germline V gene (reference sequence). CDR3 residues: CASSIVPAGELFF. The DNA for the CDR3 is TGTGCCAGCAGCATCGTCCCCGCCGGGGAGCTGTTTTTT.

The V call is TRBV11-2, the J call TRBJ1-2; a possible D gene is TRBD1 (5 bases). The CDR3 runs to 13 residues. From germline, CDR1 is SGHAT and CDR2 FQNNGV. The V end was cut by 5 bases, the J end by 5 bases, with 12 bases between. CDR3 in DNA: TGTGCCAGCAGCCGCGGGGCAGCTTATGGCTACACCTTC. Translation: CASSRGAAYGYTF.

This clonotype was found a few times. The chain recombines TRBV7-2 with TRBJ2-7; D call uncertain. Trimming removed 2 bases from V and 3 bases from J, with 11 bases in between. The CDR3 spans 14 residues. Germline V lookup: CDR1 SGHTA, CDR2 FQGNSA. Here the CDR3 DNA reads TGTGCCAGCAGCTTAAACCAGGTGGGCTACGAGCAGTACTTC. Translated, it gives CASSLNQVGYEQYF.

V gene TRBV28 combines with J gene TRBJ2-6; D is undetermined. The germline gives CDR1 MDHEN, CDR2 SYDVKM. V was shortened by 2 bases and J by 0 bases, with 11 bases between the two germline ends. The length of the CDR3 is 17 residues. In DNA, the CDR3 is TGTGCCAGCAGTTTAATGGGTCCCCCCTCTGGGGCCAACGTCCTGACTTTC. Protein: CASSLMGPPSGANVLTF. The full variable domain, with the rest looked up from reference TRBV28 and TRBJ2-6, is DVKVTQSSRYLVKRTGEKVFLECVQDMDHENMFWYRQDPGLGLRLIYFSYDVKMKEKGDIPEGYSVSREKKERFSLILESASTNQTSMYLCASSLMGPPSGANVLTFGAGSRLTVL.

V gene TRBV6-2 or TRBV6-3 combines with J gene TRBJ2-7; 12 bases are shared with TRBD2. J gave up 3 bases and V 8 bases, and 8 bases lay outside the gene matches. Germline CDR1 and CDR2: MNHEY and SVGEGT. CDR3 length: 15 residues. CDR3 in DNA: TGTGCCAGCCGGGTGACTAGCGGGGGCCTCTACGAGCAGTACTTC. Encoded protein: CASRVTSGGLYEQYF.

This clonotype was counted between two and nine times. The gene calls are TRBV20-1 and TRBJ2-7, with TRBD2 identical over 12 bases. CDR1 and CDR2 (germline): DFQATT, SNEGSKA (reference sequence). The CDR3 covers 13 residues. The trim removed 6 bases at V and 5 bases at J, leaving 5 bases unmatched. This chain's CDR3 is CSAGGLAGDEQYF. In nucleotides, the CDR3 is TGCAGTGCAGGGGGACTAGCGGGTGACGAGCAGTACTTC.

This clonotype was counted between two and nine times. The chain is built from TRBV28 and TRBJ2-5; no firm D call. The germline V gene has CDR1 MDHEN and CDR2 SYDVKM. This CDR3 comprises 14 residues. Trimming took 1 base from V and 1 from J, leaving 7 bases between them. The CDR3 loop reads CASSLLPIQETQYF. The CDR3 DNA reads TGTGCCAGCAGTTTATTGCCCATCCAAGAGACCCAGTACTTC.

Turning to this clonotype: Being one base from a much bigger clone, this may be a read error. The gene calls are TRBV7-2 and TRBJ2-1; D not certain. The CDR3 is made up of 13 amino acids. Trimming took off 2 bases at V and 4 bases at J, with 6 bases between the two ends. Germline values: CDR1 SGHTA, CDR2 FQGNSA. Here the CDR3 DNA reads TGTGCCAGCAGCTTATTTCGGTACAATGAGCAGTTCTTC. This gives the protein CASSLFRYNEQFF.

There are a few counts of this clonotype. This sequence joins TRBV7-9 and TRBJ1-3; D unclear. The CDR3 spans 11 residues. Germline V gene data show CDR1 as SEHNR and CDR2 as FQNEAQ (reference sequence). Between the trimmed V and J ends, which lost 10 bases and 4 bases, there was a span of 8 bases. The CDR3 sequence: CANRLGNTIYF. CDR3 bases: TGTGCCAATCGGCTAGGAAACACCATATATTTT.

The V gene is TRBV10-3, the J gene TRBJ2-1; possible D gene TRBD1, 6 bases. Germline V gene lookup returns CDR1 ENHRY and CDR2 SYGVKD. V shed 5 bases and J shed 10 bases, with 9 bases lying between them. CDR3 length equals 11 residues. CDR3 bases: TGTGCCATCAGTCGCGGACAGGAGCAGTTCTTC. Protein product: CAISRGQEQFF.

At least ten counts were recorded for this clonotype. The chain employs TRBV7-2 and TRBJ1-4; 8 nucleotides line up with TRBD1. This CDR3 spans 14 amino acids. The germline CDR1 and CDR2 sequences are SGHTA and FQGNSA. Trimming took 3 bases from V and 7 from J; bases not matched to a gene: 4. The CDR3 spells CASSFGTGSEKLFF. CDR3 sequence (DNA): TGTGCCAGCAGCTTCGGGACAGGTTCTGAAAAACTGTTTTTT.